The rows below give T cell receptor beta chains drawn from one sample of a study of T-cell reconstitution after alpha-beta-depleted transplantation in children. MiXCR, run by TCRdb on the PCR reads, gives a single entry per CDR3 protein. The sample lists about 310,000 distinct CDR3 sequences; more than 20% were seen once. Specimen: PBMCs, mostly from graft donor cells, collected 180 days after TCRalphabeta/CD19-depleted stem cell transplant. The receptors come from a male patient younger than 18 who had a stem cell transplant for acute lymphoblastic leukemia, so the T cells may come from the graft donor. The conserved cysteine and the conserved F or W are not part of the CDR3 here.

13	TRBV7-8	TRBJ1-4	ASSFRTGTNEKLF
14	TRBV3-1	TRBJ2-4	ASSQDRILAKNIQY
13	TRBV7-3	TRBJ2-6	ASSLMPNGANVLT
15	TRBV7-7	TRBJ2-5	ASSPLSLAGGRETQY
10	TRBV5-1	TRBJ2-3	ASSLLGDTQY
14	TRBV7-9	TRBJ2-1	ASSLVPSGTYNEQF
11	TRBV20-1	TRBJ2-7	SARVPGVYEQY
12	TRBV9	TRBJ2-7	ASSVGSGPYEQY
10	TRBV5-1	TRBJ2-3	ASSLLTDTQY
13	TRBV5-1	TRBJ2-5	ASSFRGKGQETQY
12	TRBV7-3	TRBJ1-1	ASSRNRGPIQAF
14	TRBV7-8	TRBJ2-1	ASSSPTSGGNNEQF
14	TRBV12-3/TRBV12-4	TRBJ1-2	ASSLVGTGDAVGYT
10	TRBV7-9	TRBJ2-1	ASSLVGLLEF
11	TRBV10-3	TRBJ2-5	AISFGGQETQY
14	TRBV15	TRBJ2-3	ATGVGWGRFTDTQY
15	TRBV21-1	TRBJ2-2	ASSIGTSGRVTGELF
12	TRBV19	TRBJ2-5	ASSIGSGQETQY
13	TRBV20-1	TRBJ2-3	SAKIPEMRADTQY
12	TRBV20-1	TRBJ2-5	SARDLRGQETQY
12	TRBV7-8	TRBJ2-7	ASSFMTGSHEQY
13	TRBV28	TRBJ1-6	ASTRLDSYNSPLH
13	TRBV15	TRBJ2-4	ATSGLGLAKNIQY
16	TRBV5-6	TRBJ2-1	ASSSEASGHSSYNEQF
14	TRBV5-1	TRBJ1-4	ASSPLTGSTNEKLF
14	TRBV7-9	TRBJ1-3	ASSASGQGSGNTIY
14	TRBV11-2	TRBJ2-1	ASSHKRGYSYNEQF
13	TRBV20-1	TRBJ2-1	SARGRNFGDAEQF
13	TRBV7-2	TRBJ2-5	ASSLARVTEETQY
14	TRBV29-1	TRBJ1-1	SVDQPWTGGGTEAF
16	TRBV12-3/TRBV12-4	TRBJ2-2	ASTLRGLAGGNTGELF
13	TRBV20-1	TRBJ2-7	SARGGPGLTGEQY
12	TRBV7-3	TRBJ2-7	ASSPYGSEYEQY
10	TRBV5-6	TRBJ2-1	ASSLSEDEQF